The sequence of this T cell receptor beta chain was determined in a study of blood T cells in healthy people across ages. Then a second PCR, running about 6 to 12 cycles, was carried out with a sample-barcoded 5' primer and a J-beta primer mix. TCRdb passed the 5' RACE reads through MiXCR, listing each CDR3 protein once. The sample consists of about 1 million distinct CDR3 sequences, 25% of them appearing once. The CDR3 is made up of 17 amino acids. From germline, CDR1 is SGHVS and CDR2 FQNEAQ. Trimming left V 2 bases short and J 2 bases short, with 13 bases between. These sequences were also reported in another study, on T cells of mothers and their children.

V usage is TRBV7-8 and J usage is TRBJ2-6, with D perhaps matching TRBD1 (5 bases). The sample comprised blood. This clonotype was obtained from a girl under 10 years old in good health. CDR3 sequence: CASSLNSRVAGANVLTF. The CDR3 nucleotides read TGTGCCAGCAGCTTAAATTCCAGGGTGGCTGGGGCCAACGTCCTGACTTTC. The complete variable domain, with remaining parts taken from reference TRBV7-8 and TRBJ2-6, reads GAGVSQSPRYKVAKRGQDVALRCDPISGHVSLFWYQQALGQGPEFLTYFQNEAQLDKSGLPSDRFFAERPEGSVSTLKIQRTQQEDSAVYLCASSLNSRVAGANVLTFGAGSRLTVL.